This T cell receptor (beta chain) stems from a study of blood T cell repertoires in COVID-19. Germline V gene data show CDR1 as SGHDT and CDR2 as YYEEEE. With 3 bases removed from V and 6 bases from J, the gap between germline ends came to 18 bases. This CDR3 has 15 residues. Sequencing was performed with immunoSEQ multiplex PCR; in TCRdb, only in-frame clones are kept and a portion is missing. The sample includes fewer than 300,000 clones, roughly nine tenths of them seen just once. The sample was peripheral blood. The chain employs TRBV5-6 and TRBJ1-2, with D unresolved. This clonotype originated in a woman aged 25 to 39 with COVID-19, enrolled during active disease. The CDR3 DNA reads TGTGCCAGCAGCTCCGTGAACGAAGCCCTGAATGGCTACACCTTC. Translation: CASSSVNEALNGYTF.